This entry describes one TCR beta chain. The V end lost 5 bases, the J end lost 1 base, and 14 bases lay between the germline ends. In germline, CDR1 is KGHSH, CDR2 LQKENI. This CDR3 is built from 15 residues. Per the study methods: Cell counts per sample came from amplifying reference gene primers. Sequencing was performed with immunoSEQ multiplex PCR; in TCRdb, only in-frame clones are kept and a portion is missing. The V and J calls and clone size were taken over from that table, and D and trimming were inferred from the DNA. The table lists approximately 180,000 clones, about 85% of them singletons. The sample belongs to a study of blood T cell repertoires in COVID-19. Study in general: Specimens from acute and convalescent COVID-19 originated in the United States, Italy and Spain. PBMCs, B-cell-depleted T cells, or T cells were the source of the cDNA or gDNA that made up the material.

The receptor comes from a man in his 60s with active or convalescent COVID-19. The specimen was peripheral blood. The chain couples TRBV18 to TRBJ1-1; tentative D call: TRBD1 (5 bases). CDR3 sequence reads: CASSFYLDRNTEAFF. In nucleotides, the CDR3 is TGTGCCAGCTCATTCTACCTCGACAGGAACACTGAAGCTTTCTTT. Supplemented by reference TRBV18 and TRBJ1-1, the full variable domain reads NAGVMQNPRHLVRRRGQEARLRCSPMKGHSHVYWYRQLPEEGLKFMVYLQKENIIDESGMPKERFSAEFPKEGPSILRIQQVVRGDSAAYFCASSFYLDRNTEAFFGQGTRLTVV.